The 8 T cell receptor beta chains below come from one sample, sequenced in a study of cytomegalovirus exposure and HLA in healthy donors. Researchers ran the PCR with 60 Vbeta and 13 Jbeta primers. Assay: immunoSEQ multiplex PCR; the TCRdb copy retains only in-frame clones and omits some. The sample includes 130,000 or so clones, just over 65% seen only once; the top ten take 6.5%. Sequenced input: PBMCs. These receptor sequences come from a woman aged 55-70 years in good health and CMV-seronegative.

This clone turned up a few times. The CDR3 sequence is CASSSLTSPTSYNEQFF. Written as DNA, the CDR3 is TGTGCCAGCAGCTCCCTGACTAGCCCCACGTCCTACAATGAGCAGTTCTTC. This rearrangement joins TRBV7-9 to TRBJ2-1; TRBD2 matches 7 bases. Germline loops: CDR1 SEHNR, CDR2 FQNEAQ (reference sequence). The junction had 10 bases not matched to a gene; V was cut back by 4 bases and J by 1 base. The CDR3 covers 17 residues.

For this clone: A far larger clone is one base from this, pointing to a likely read error. The chain carries TRBV4-2 and TRBJ2-7, with TRBD1 identical over 7 bases. Germline CDR1 LGHNA, CDR2 YNFKEQ. There are 14 residues in the CDR3. J gave up 2 bases and V 0 bases, and 1 base lay outside the gene matches. This CDR3 reads CASSQETGAYEQYF. For the CDR3, the DNA is TGTGCCAGCAGCCAAGAAACAGGGGCCTACGAGCAGTACTTC.

This chain joins TRBV11-2 and TRBJ2-3; 7 bases align to TRBD2. Germline trimming cut 6 bases from V and 2 bases from J; bases unmatched to any gene: 14. Germline CDR1 reads SGHAT; CDR2 reads FQNNGV. The CDR3 sequence is 17 residues long. This CDR3 reads CASRKSGGGPITDTQYF. The CDR3 region has the DNA TGTGCCAGCAGGAAAAGTGGCGGGGGACCTATCACAGATACGCAGTATTTT.

The chain carries TRBV4-3 and TRBJ2-1, with 9 bases fitting TRBD2. This CDR3 is 22 amino acids long. CDR1 is LGHNA and CDR2 is YSLEER in the germline V gene. Unmatched junction bases numbered 26, after V lost 0 bases and J lost 8 bases. CDR3 sequence (DNA): TGCGCCAGCAGCCAAGATCAGGCGACAGGGTTTTACGGCGGGAGGGCCGGGGATGAGCAGTTCTTC. This sequence encodes CASSQDQATGFYGGRAGDEQFF.

The chain recombines TRBV28 with TRBJ2-7; 10 bases map to TRBD2. Germline V lookup: CDR1 MDHEN, CDR2 SYDVKM. CDR3 size: 15 residues. V lost 4 bases and J lost 4; bases outside the gene matches: 7. In DNA form, the CDR3 reads TGTGCCAGCAGTTCCTCTAGCGGGAGATCTTACGAGCAGTACTTC. Its translation: CASSSSSGRSYEQYF.

V is TRBV5-4 and J is TRBJ1-2; 7 bases fit TRBD1. The CDR3 consists of 14 residues. The V gene's germline CDR1 is SGHNT and CDR2 YYREEE (reference sequence). V was pared by 2 bases and J by 8 bases, with 9 bases of the junction left unmatched. The CDR3 DNA sequence: TGTGCCAGCAGCTTCCCTAGAGGGGGCTTGGGCTACACCTTC. This encodes CASSFPRGGLGYTF.

V is TRBV5-6 and J is TRBJ2-3, with 11 bases identical to TRBD1. Germline CDR1 is SGHDT and CDR2 is YYEEEE. V lost 1 base to trimming and J lost 5 bases; unmatched junction nucleotides: 6. The CDR3 loop spans 16 amino acids. CDR3 residues: CASSLTGTGGVDTQYF. CDR3 DNA sequence: TGTGCCAGCAGCTTGACCGGGACAGGGGGTGTAGATACGCAGTATTTT.

The V gene is TRBV27, the J gene TRBJ1-1, with no clear D. CDR3 length equals 14 residues. With 4 bases removed from V and 4 bases from J, the gap between germline ends came to 13 bases. Per germline, CDR1 MNHEY and CDR2 SMNVEV (reference sequence). This CDR3 is CASSSNTRSTEAFF. For the CDR3, the DNA is TGTGCCAGCAGTTCCAATACCCGGAGCACTGAAGCTTTCTTT.